These 25 T cell receptor beta chains were all obtained from the same sample, sequenced in a study of blood T cell repertoires in COVID-19. Sequencing was performed with immunoSEQ multiplex PCR; in TCRdb, only in-frame clones are kept and a portion is missing. The table lists 70,000 to 75,000 clones, 81% of them singletons. The specimen was peripheral blood. These receptor sequences come from a woman in her sixties or seventies with acute or convalescent COVID-19.

This clone was recorded once. The chain couples TRBV4-1 to TRBJ1-2; 7 bases align to TRBD1. Germline V CDR1 and CDR2: MGHRA, YSYEKL. Trimming removed 7 bases from V and 4 bases from J; junction bases left unmatched: 6. This CDR3 has 13 residues. The CDR3, as DNA: TGCGCCAGCACCCCGACAGGGCCCTATGGCTACACCTTC. Encoded protein: CASTPTGPYGYTF.

This chain links TRBV2 with TRBJ2-5; D may be TRBD2 (6 bases). The CDR3 is 15 residues long. The V end lost 11 bases, the J end lost 5 bases, and 24 bases lay between the germline ends. Looked up from germline, CDR1 is SNHLY and CDR2 is FYNNEI. Here the CDR3 reads CAGLPTIRREETQYF. The CDR3 region has the DNA TGTGCCGGACTCCCTACAATCCGCCGGGAGGAGACCCAGTACTTC. The variable domain in full, with the rest retrieved from reference TRBV2 and TRBJ2-5, is EPEVTQTPSHQVTQMGQEVILRCVPISNHLYFYWYRQILGQKVEFLVSFYNNEISEKSEIFDDQFSVERPDGSNFTLKIRSTKLEDSAMYFCAGLPTIRREETQYFGPGTRLLVL.

This sequence joins TRBV28 and TRBJ1-3; a weak D match, TRBD1 (6 bases). This CDR3 comprises 15 residues. Germline V gives CDR1 MDHEN, CDR2 SYDVKM. V was cut by 8 bases and J by 6 bases, with 20 bases left in between. CDR3 protein: CASRHRVRYENTIYF. In DNA, the CDR3 is TGTGCCAGCCGGCACAGGGTTCGGTATGAAAACACCATATATTTT.

CDR3 amino acids: CASSGRLAGVFSYEQYF. The DNA of the CDR3 is TGTGCCAGCAGCGGGCGGCTAGCGGGAGTCTTTTCCTACGAGCAGTACTTC. The chain joins TRBV7-8 to TRBJ2-7; TRBD2 agrees at 10 bases. The CDR3 extends over 17 amino acids. Germline V gives CDR1 SGHVS, CDR2 FQNEAQ. J gave up 1 base and V 5 bases, and 11 bases lay outside the gene matches.

The chain links TRBV2 to TRBJ1-6; D is unclear. The CDR3 contains 12 residues. Trimming took 10 bases from V and 6 from J, leaving 10 bases between them. Germline V lookup: CDR1 SNHLY, CDR2 FYNNEI. The CDR3: CATSLSNSPLHF. The CDR3 DNA reads as TGTGCCACCTCGTTGAGTAATTCACCCCTCCACTTT. The full variable domain, in which reference TRBV2 and TRBJ1-6 provide the parts outside the CDR3, is EPEVTQTPSHQVTQMGQEVILRCVPISNHLYFYWYRQILGQKVEFLVSFYNNEISEKSEIFDDQFSVERPDGSNFTLKIRSTKLEDSAMYFCATSLSNSPLHFGNGTRLTVT.

This chain connects TRBV7-9 to TRBJ1-1, with 7 bases lining up with TRBD1. Unmatched junction bases numbered 15, after V lost 1 base and J lost 1 base. CDR3 length equals 19 residues. Germline-derived CDR1 and CDR2 are SEHNR and FQNEAQ (reference sequence). For the CDR3, the DNA is TGTGCCAGCAGCTTAGGGAAGGTGAAGGGGGCTCTAGGGAACACTGAAGCTTTCTTT. It yields the protein CASSLGKVKGALGNTEAFF.

This sequence joins TRBV4-1 and TRBJ1-2; D unresolved. The CDR3 totals 15 residues. CDR1 is MGHRA and CDR2 is YSYEKL in the germline V gene. Deletions cut 1 base from V and 4 bases from J, with 13 bases between. The DNA for the CDR3 is TGCGCCAGCAGCCAAGCTGACTCAGGAGGCTATGGCTACACCTTC. Protein: CASSQADSGGYGYTF.

The chain recombines TRBV11-3 with TRBJ1-4; a possible D gene is TRBD1 (6 bases). Trimming took off 4 bases at V and 7 bases at J, with 16 bases between the two ends. Germline V gene sequence: CDR1 SGHNT, CDR2 YENEEA. The CDR3 spans 15 residues. CDR3 DNA: TGTGCCAGCAGCTCATGGGAGGGGGAGAGTGAAAAACTGTTTTTT. Encoded protein: CASSSWEGESEKLFF.

This chain joins TRBV18 and TRBJ2-5; no firm D call. V dropped 0 bases and J dropped 1 base, with 6 bases sitting between them. CDR1 is KGHSH and CDR2 is LQKENI in the germline V gene. The CDR3 contains 14 residues. The CDR3 loop is CASSPPGSQETQYF. The DNA of the CDR3 is TGTGCCAGCTCACCACCGGGCAGCCAAGAGACCCAGTACTTC.

The CDR3 here is CASRAGTSHSYNEQFF. DNA of the CDR3: TGTGCCAGCAGAGCCGGGACTAGCCACTCCTACAATGAGCAGTTCTTC. The rearrangement uses TRBV2 and TRBJ2-1, with 9 nucleotides matching TRBD2. CDR1 and CDR2 (germline): SNHLY, FYNNEI. This CDR3 region has 16 residues. J gave up 0 bases and V 6 bases, and 6 bases lay outside the gene matches.

The chain joins TRBV7-9 to TRBJ2-3; 12 bases match TRBD2. Germline assignment: CDR1 SEHNR and CDR2 FQNEAQ (reference sequence). After removal of 10 bases from V and 4 bases from J, the junction contained 12 bases not matched to a gene. CDR3 length equals 16 residues. CDR3 region: CAIQRLAGVRADTQYF. In DNA, the CDR3 is TGTGCCATCCAACGACTAGCGGGAGTCAGAGCAGATACGCAGTATTTT.

The genes are TRBV5-6 and TRBJ1-5; D possibly corresponds to TRBD1 (6 bases). The germline gives CDR1 SGHDT, CDR2 YYEEEE. V was trimmed by 3 bases and J by 6 bases, leaving 10 bases between them. This CDR3 region has 13 residues. The CDR3 loop is CASSSDRGQPQHF. In DNA, the CDR3 is TGTGCCAGCAGCTCGGACAGAGGTCAGCCCCAGCATTTT.

The V and J genes are TRBV10-1 and TRBJ2-3; 8 bases agree with TRBD1. This CDR3 has 16 amino acids. V was clipped by 2 bases and J by 4 bases; unmatched bases: 8. CDR1 and CDR2 (germline): WNHNN, SYGVQD (reference sequence). The chain's CDR3 is CASSEVGRGLADTQYF. Here the CDR3 DNA reads TGCGCCAGCAGTGAGGTGGGCAGGGGGCTTGCAGATACGCAGTATTTT.

The V call is TRBV19, the J call TRBJ2-7, with D perhaps matching TRBD1 (6 bases). The V gene lost 4 bases and the J gene lost 2 bases, with 18 bases spanning the gap. This CDR3 contains 16 residues. Germline-derived CDR1 and CDR2 are LNHDA and SQIVND (reference sequence). CDR3 nucleotides: TGTGCCAGTAGTAAGACCGACAGGACTCCAACCTACGAGCAGTACTTC. Protein sequence: CASSKTDRTPTYEQYF.

V is TRBV27 and J is TRBJ2-4; D uncertain. Germline CDR1 MNHEY, CDR2 SMNVEV (reference sequence). The V end was cut by 4 bases, the J end by 7 bases, with 11 bases between. CDR3 length: 13 residues. In DNA form, the CDR3 reads TGTGCCAGCAGTTCCCCCCCTAACAACATTCAGTACTTC. This codes for CASSSPPNNIQYF.

This rearrangement joins TRBV6-6 to TRBJ2-5, with D unresolved. The CDR3 has 13 amino acids. V was clipped by 6 bases and J by 5 bases, with 13 bases between them. Looked up from germline, CDR1 is MNHNY and CDR2 is SVGAGI (reference sequence). This CDR3 reads CASSPPEEETQYF. The CDR3 nucleotides are TGTGCCAGCAGCCCACCCGAAGAGGAGACCCAGTACTTC.

The gene calls are TRBV10-1 and TRBJ2-7; 9 positions agree with TRBD2. V shed 4 bases, J shed 2 bases, and the junction held 3 bases outside the gene matches. Germline-derived CDR1 and CDR2 are WNHNN and SYGVQD (reference sequence). This CDR3 region has 14 residues. The CDR3 DNA follows: TGCGCCAGCAGTGCTAGCGGGAAGGCCTACGAGCAGTACTTC. It is translated as CASSASGKAYEQYF.

This chain uses TRBV2 with TRBJ2-3; 9 nucleotides align to TRBD2. Germline V CDR1 and CDR2: SNHLY, FYNNEI. V shed 4 bases, J shed 3 bases, and the junction held 5 bases outside the gene matches. This CDR3 has 15 amino acids. CDR3 sequence: CASSVQSGRTDTQYF. CDR3 in DNA: TGTGCCAGCAGTGTCCAGAGCGGGAGGACAGATACGCAGTATTTT.

The chain combines TRBV19 with TRBJ1-1; D unclear. This CDR3 region has 13 residues. Germline CDR1 is LNHDA and CDR2 is SQIVND (reference sequence). Trimming left V 2 bases short and J 0 bases short, with 4 bases between. As DNA, the CDR3 is TGTGCCAGTAGTATATCGGTGAACACTGAAGCTTTCTTT. Its protein is CASSISVNTEAFF.

This chain joins TRBV7-8 and TRBJ2-2, with TRBD1 matching 9 bases. Germline CDR1 reads SGHVS; CDR2 reads FQNEAQ. CDR3 size: 16 residues. J lost 6 bases, V lost 4 bases, and 9 bases had no gene match. The chain's CDR3 is CASSSRQGDFSGELFF. CDR3 DNA: TGTGCCAGCAGCTCCCGACAGGGGGACTTCTCCGGGGAGCTGTTTTTT. Supplemented by reference TRBV7-8 and TRBJ2-2, the full variable domain reads GAGVSQSPRYKVAKRGQDVALRCDPISGHVSLFWYQQALGQGPEFLTYFQNEAQLDKSGLPSDRFFAERPEGSVSTLKIQRTQQEDSAVYLCASSSRQGDFSGELFFGEGSRLTVL.

The rearrangement uses TRBV6-5 and TRBJ1-2; 10 nucleotides match TRBD1. This CDR3 is 15 amino acids long. Germline V lookup: CDR1 MNHEY, CDR2 SVGAGI. With 4 bases clipped from V and 3 bases from J, the junction kept 5 bases outside the gene matches. The CDR3 loop reads CASSFTGTGDYGYTF. As DNA, the CDR3 is TGTGCCAGCAGTTTTACAGGGACAGGGGACTATGGCTACACCTTC.

The rearrangement uses TRBV28 and TRBJ1-1; no clear D. From germline, CDR1 is MDHEN and CDR2 SYDVKM. This CDR3 spans 14 amino acids. With 5 bases removed from V and 4 bases from J, the gap between germline ends came to 14 bases. Written as DNA, the CDR3 is TGTGCCAGCAGTCCCCCCAGGTTGACCACTGAAGCTTTCTTT. Translated, it gives CASSPPRLTTEAFF.

The V call is TRBV4-1, the J call TRBJ2-1; 12 positions match TRBD1. CDR3 size: 16 residues. V lost 4 bases and J lost 7; bases outside the gene matches: 8. Germline V gene data show CDR1 as MGHRA and CDR2 as YSYEKL. The CDR3 reads CASSLTGTGGKNEQFF. The CDR3 DNA reads TGCGCCAGCAGCCTAACCGGGACAGGGGGCAAGAATGAGCAGTTCTTC.

The sample holds a few counts of this clone. The J gene is TRBJ1-1, the V gene TRBV18; D gene ambiguous. The V end was cut by 1 base, the J end by 3 bases, with 6 bases between. CDR3 length: 13 residues. Germline loops: CDR1 KGHSH, CDR2 LQKENI. The DNA of the CDR3 is TGTGCCAGCTCACCACGGCCAGACACTGAAGCTTTCTTT. This translates into CASSPRPDTEAFF.

This chain uses TRBV11-3 with TRBJ1-1, with D perhaps matching TRBD1 (6 bases). Germline V gene sequence: CDR1 SGHNT, CDR2 YENEEA. The length of the CDR3 is 15 residues. V was shortened by 5 bases and J by 1 base, with 14 bases between the two germline ends. The DNA for the CDR3 is TGTGCCAGCAGCCCCGCCAGGACAGCGAACACTGAAGCTTTCTTT. Translating gives CASSPARTANTEAFF.